Below are 22 T cell receptor beta chains sequenced from a single sample in a study of blood T cells in healthy people across ages (dated by TCRdb to 2013 to 2016). Libraries were built with 5' RACE. For sequencing, an Illumina HiSeq 2500 was employed. The second PCR ran for roughly 7 to 12 cycles and used a J-beta primer mix along with a sample-barcoded 5' primer. Through fastp at Q25 and MiXCR, TCRdb rebuilt clones from the public reads, retaining in-frame beta chains. For every CDR3 protein sequence, its rows merge into one entry that carries the most common genes and DNA. In all, the sample holds about 570,000 distinct CDR3 sequences, and 25% to 30% of those were seen once. The ten biggest clones cover approximately 18% of the sample. Sequenced material: blood. The receptors were gathered from a woman in her 70s in good health.

The chain couples TRBV20-1 to TRBJ2-5; the D is unclear. Trimming took off 2 bases at V and 5 bases at J, with 12 bases between the two ends. The CDR3 is 13 residues long. CDR1 is DFQATT and CDR2 is SNEGSKA in the germline V gene (reference sequence). The CDR3 DNA is TGCAGTGCTAGACCTAGAGCGATTGAGACCCAGTACTTC. This translates into CSARPRAIETQYF.

This clonotype came up a few times. The V gene is TRBV14, the J gene TRBJ2-5; perhaps TRBD1 as D (6 bases). Germline CDR1 and CDR2: SGHDN and FVKESK. V lost 4 bases to trimming and J lost 7 bases, with 10 bases between them. The CDR3 covers 12 residues. CDR3 sequence: CASSPDSLTQYF. DNA of the CDR3: TGTGCCAGCAGCCCGGACAGCCTGACCCAGTACTTC.

This clonotype showed up just a few times. The chain has TRBV7-2 and TRBJ2-2, with 7 bases lining up with TRBD1. This CDR3 has 17 amino acids. Germline assignment: CDR1 SGHTA and CDR2 FQGNSA. V was clipped by 0 bases and J by 8 bases; unmatched bases: 12. The CDR3 DNA sequence: TGTGCCAGCAGCTTAGCGGGGGACAGACTCGTACCGGGGGAGCTGTTTTTT. This encodes CASSLAGDRLVPGELFF.

The rearrangement uses TRBV28 and TRBJ2-7; maybe TRBD1 (5 bases). CDR3 size: 14 residues. Germline V gene sequence: CDR1 MDHEN, CDR2 SYDVKM. With 5 bases removed from V and 2 bases from J, the gap between germline ends came to 13 bases. CDR3: CASSPRQTTYEQYF. CDR3 DNA: TGTGCCAGCAGTCCCAGACAGACAACCTACGAGCAGTACTTC.

This clonotype was detected a few times. CDR3 in DNA: TGTGCCAGCAGCTTAGGGGGACTAGCGGGGCAAGAGACCCAGTACTTC. Residues: CASSLGGLAGQETQYF. The chain employs TRBV7-9 and TRBJ2-5, with TRBD2 matching over 13 bases. Germline V CDR1 and CDR2: SEHNR, FQNEAQ (reference sequence). Unmatched junction bases numbered 1, after V lost 1 base and J lost 2 bases. This CDR3 contains 16 residues.

This clonotype was counted between two and nine times. The chain joins TRBV10-3 to TRBJ2-1; TRBD1 aligns across 9 bases. The DNA matches TRBJ2-5 better at its end, which makes the J call doubtful. The CDR3 spans 13 residues. Germline values: CDR1 ENHRY, CDR2 SYGVKD. Written as DNA, the CDR3 is TGTGCCATCAGTGAGGGGACAGGGGAGACCCAGTACTTC. The encoded protein is CAISEGTGETQYF.

This clonotype showed up just a few times. The chain joins TRBV19 to TRBJ2-1; the match to TRBD1 covers 9 bases. V trimming: 6 bases; J trimming: 4 bases; junction bases outside the gene matches: 7. Germline CDR1 reads LNHDA; CDR2 reads SQIVND (reference sequence). CDR3 length equals 15 residues. The CDR3 here is CASSRQGGLYNEQFF. As DNA, the CDR3 is TGTGCCAGTAGCCGACAGGGGGGGCTGTACAATGAGCAGTTCTTC.

This clonotype was seen a handful of times. V gene TRBV3-1 combines with J gene TRBJ1-5; D is unresolved. V was pared by 4 bases and J by 0 bases, with 7 bases between. Germline CDR1 LGHDT, CDR2 YNNKEL (reference sequence). The CDR3 sequence is 14 residues long. The CDR3 DNA follows: TGTGCCAGCAGCCCCCGACATAGCAATCAGCCCCAGCATTTT. Its protein product is CASSPRHSNQPQHF.

The genes are TRBV4-3 and TRBJ2-2; 10 bases align to TRBD2. V shed 3 bases, J shed 8 bases, and the junction held 9 bases outside the gene matches. Germline V lookup: CDR1 LGHNA, CDR2 YSLEER. The CDR3 is made up of 16 amino acids. The chain's CDR3 is CASSHRASGGPGELFF. Written as DNA, the CDR3 is TGCGCCAGCAGCCATCGGGCTAGCGGGGGCCCGGGGGAGCTGTTTTTT.

This clonotype has more than one count but fewer than ten. A read error may account for a junction end that differs from germline. The V call is TRBV5-1, the J call TRBJ2-1; weak D call: TRBD2 (5 bases). Germline V gene lookup returns CDR1 SGHRS and CDR2 YFSETQ. The CDR3 covers 15 residues. The CDR3 region is CAGSVGPAGYNEQFF. The CDR3 DNA reads as TGCGCCGGCAGCGTCGGACCGGCGGGTTACAATGAGCAGTTCTTC.

This clonotype was seen more than once but under ten times. The CDR3 here is CASSFSSGGSYNEQFF. For the CDR3, the DNA is TGTGCCAGCAGCTTTAGCAGCGGGGGCTCCTACAATGAGCAGTTCTTC. The chain has TRBV7-2 and TRBJ2-1, with TRBD2 identical over 8 bases. The J segment lost 0 bases and the V segment lost 3 bases, leaving 4 bases of the junction unmatched. Germline CDR1 SGHTA, CDR2 FQGNSA. The length of the CDR3 is 16 residues.

This clonotype was seen at least ten times. The chain uses TRBV5-1 and TRBJ2-3; a weak D match, TRBD1 (5 bases). Trimming took 2 bases from V and 4 from J, leaving 20 bases between them. The CDR3 runs 17 residues. Germline V gene sequence: CDR1 SGHRS, CDR2 YFSETQ. The CDR3 loop is CASSLSRQGSGADTQYF. As DNA, the CDR3 is TGCGCCAGCAGCTTATCCAGGCAGGGCTCTGGTGCAGATACGCAGTATTTT.

J is TRBJ2-7 and V is TRBV28; TRBD1 aligns across 9 bases. Germline V CDR1 and CDR2: MDHEN, SYDVKM. The junction had 4 bases not matched to a gene; V was cut back by 7 bases and J by 0 bases. This CDR3 comprises 14 residues. The CDR3 DNA follows: TGTGCCAGCATCCGGGACAGGGCCTCCTACGAGCAGTACTTC. Protein sequence: CASIRDRASYEQYF. Variable domain in full (rest from reference TRBV28 and TRBJ2-7): DVKVTQSSRYLVKRTGEKVFLECVQDMDHENMFWYRQDPGLGLRLIYFSYDVKMKEKGDIPEGYSVSREKKERFSLILESASTNQTSMYLCASIRDRASYEQYFGPGTRLTVT.

There are a few counts of this clonotype. An end of the junction differs from the germline gene, which may be a read error. The rearrangement joins TRBV11-3 to TRBJ2-1; the match to TRBD2 covers 12 bases. Germline V gene data show CDR1 as SGHNT and CDR2 as YENEEA. The CDR3 loop spans 17 amino acids. The CDR3 bases are TGTGCCAGCAGCTTAGGGGGGACTAGCGGGTACTACAATGAGCAGCTCTTC. Translating gives CASSLGGTSGYYNEQLF.

This clonotype showed up just a few times. This chain links TRBV10-2 with TRBJ2-5, with TRBD2 matching 9 bases. TRBJ2-1 explains the end of the DNA better; the J call may be wrong. The germline V gene has CDR1 WSHSY and CDR2 SAAADI. This CDR3 contains 16 residues. CDR3 protein: CASTSEALAGYNEQFF. In nucleotides, the CDR3 is TGCGCCAGCACTAGTGAGGCGCTAGCGGGGTACAATGAGCAGTTCTTC.

The chain links TRBV3-1 to TRBJ1-2; 8 bases fit TRBD1. CDR3 length: 15 amino acids. With 6 bases clipped from V and 5 bases from J, the junction kept 11 bases outside the gene matches. Germline CDR1 and CDR2: LGHDT and YNNKEL (reference sequence). The CDR3: CASSHKRTGRYGYTF. CDR3 sequence (DNA): TGTGCCAGCAGTCACAAAAGGACAGGGCGTTATGGCTACACCTTC. Looking up the rest from reference TRBV3-1 and TRBJ1-2 gives the full variable domain: DTAVSQTPKYLVTQMGNDKSIKCEQNLGHDTMYWYKQDSKKFLKIMFSYNNKELIINETVPNRFSPKSPDKAHLNLHINSLELGDSAVYFCASSHKRTGRYGYTFGSGTRLTVV.

The sample holds a few counts of this clonotype. The V and J genes are TRBV5-4 and TRBJ1-4, with D perhaps TRBD1 (6 bases). Germline CDR1 and CDR2: SGHNT and YYREEE (reference sequence). This CDR3 is built from 15 residues. Trimming stripped 4 bases from V and 1 base from J, with 11 bases between. Here the CDR3 DNA reads TGTGCCAGCAGCGGAGGGGGGCTAACTAATGAAAAACTGTTTTTT. Translating gives CASSGGGLTNEKLFF.

This chain links TRBV19 with TRBJ2-4; possibly TRBD1 for D (6 bases). The CDR3 is 17 residues long. Trimming cost V 4 bases and J 4 bases, with 20 bases left between them. The V gene's germline CDR1 is LNHDA and CDR2 SQIVND (reference sequence). The CDR3 here is CASSTPQGHHQKNIQYF. CDR3 DNA: TGTGCCAGTAGTACTCCACAGGGCCACCATCAAAAAAACATTCAGTACTTC. Filled out from reference TRBV19 and TRBJ2-4, the complete variable domain reads DGGITQSPKYLFRKEGQNVTLSCEQNLNHDAMYWYRQDPGQGLRLIYYSQIVNDFQKGDIAEGYSVSREKKESFPLTVTSAQKNPTAFYLCASSTPQGHHQKNIQYFGAGTRLSVL.

This clonotype has only a few counts. This chain links TRBV7-2 with TRBJ1-2; D remains unclear. CDR3 length: 16 amino acids. V gave up 5 bases and J gave up 4 bases, with 20 bases separating them. CDR1 and CDR2 from the germline V gene are SGHTA and FQGNSA. This CDR3 reads CASSVDGQAGSYGYTF. The CDR3 coding sequence is TGTGCCAGCAGCGTCGATGGCCAGGCGGGGTCCTATGGCTACACCTTC. The full variable domain, its missing parts supplied by reference TRBV7-2 and TRBJ1-2, is GAGVSQSPSNKVTEKGKDVELRCDPISGHTALYWYRQSLGQGLEFLIYFQGNSAPDKSGLPSDRFSAERTGGSVSTLTIQRTQQEDSAVYLCASSVDGQAGSYGYTFGSGTRLTVV.

The chain uses TRBV20-1 and TRBJ1-1; D is perhaps TRBD1 (6 bases). Germline lookup yields CDR1 DFQATT and CDR2 SNEGSKA (reference sequence). V was pared by 3 bases and J by 5 bases, with 22 bases between. This CDR3 is built from 16 residues. This CDR3 reads CSARGSGAGVRTEAFF. CDR3 bases: TGCAGTGCTAGGGGCTCAGGGGCAGGGGTCCGGACTGAAGCTTTCTTT.

This clonotype came up many times. The CDR3 sequence: CSVGTGDTEAFF. CDR3 DNA sequence: TGCAGCGTGGGGACAGGGGACACTGAAGCTTTCTTT. The chain is built from TRBV29-1 and TRBJ1-1; TRBD1 aligns across 10 bases. V shed 6 bases and J 3 bases; nucleotides not matched to a gene: 1. Germline CDR1 and CDR2: SQVTM and ANQGSEA. The CDR3 consists of 12 residues.

Turning to this clonotype: At one end the junction does not follow the germline gene, possibly because of a read error. CDR3 protein: CASSLGGRQGKNVQYF. Written as DNA, the CDR3 is TGCGCCAGCAGCTTGGGAGGCAGACAGGGAAAAAACGTTCAGTACTTC. V gene TRBV5-1 combines with J gene TRBJ2-4, with TRBD1 matching over 7 bases. Germline V gene sequence: CDR1 SGHRS, CDR2 YFSETQ. CDR3 length: 16 residues.